What follows are 3 T cell receptor beta chains derived from one specimen sequenced in a study of CD8 T cells in ankylosing spondylitis. For these receptors, no antigen is known. Regarding the study as a whole: Among TCR beta sequences, a motif of roughly 8 highly homologous variants appeared characteristic of ankylosing spondylitis blood.

In TCRdb, the 5' RACE reads were re-called with MiXCR into one record per CDR3 protein. The repertoire holds about 700,000 distinct CDR3 sequences, with over 15% as singletons. Sequencing input: blood, either unsorted or a sorted T cell fraction (not recorded which). The receptors were sampled from a male donor with ankylosing spondylitis.

In its sample, this clonotype was seen a few times. The chain couples TRBV29-1 to TRBJ1-1, with 7 bases that match TRBD1. The CDR3 extends over 13 amino acids. In germline, CDR1 is SQVTM, CDR2 ANQGSEA. The J segment lost 4 bases and the V segment lost 0 bases, leaving 2 bases of the junction unmatched. The CDR3 loop reads CSVEEWDSTEAFF. The CDR3 nucleotides read TGCAGCGTTGAAGAGTGGGACAGCACTGAAGCTTTCTTT.

There are many counts of this clonotype. The chain uses TRBV12-3 or TRBV12-4 and TRBJ2-3; TRBD2 aligns across 7 bases. The CDR3 consists of 14 residues. V was clipped by 3 bases and J by 2 bases; unmatched bases: 2. The CDR3 protein is CASSLGGTTDTQYF. The CDR3 region has the DNA TGTGCCAGCAGTTTGGGAGGGACCACAGATACGCAGTATTTT.

A few counts support this clonotype. The chain joins TRBV29-1 to TRBJ2-1; 7 bases align to TRBD1. Losses at the gene ends were 4 bases for V and 4 bases for J; bases not matched to a gene: 4. The V gene's germline CDR1 is SQVTM and CDR2 ANQGSEA. The CDR3 spans 13 residues. The CDR3 DNA reads TGCAGCGTTGCGGCAGGGGGATACAATGAGCAGTTCTTC. Its translation: CSVAAGGYNEQFF.